This passage covers 11 T cell receptor beta chains from one sample sequenced in a study of identical twins. A single record per CDR3 protein comes from TCRdb applying MiXCR to the 5' RACE reads. The sample contains approximately 1.8 million distinct CDR3 sequences, around a third of which appear only once. The sequencing sample was made of cord blood. Every receptor here comes from a newborn girl in good health.

The J gene is TRBJ2-4, the V gene TRBV6-5; TRBD2 matches at 14 bases. The germline V gene has CDR1 MNHEY and CDR2 SVGAGI. The CDR3 totals 19 residues. Losses at the gene ends were 4 bases for V and 13 bases for J; bases not matched to a gene: 21. As DNA, the CDR3 is TGTGCCAGCAGTTCAGCTGGACTAGCGGGAGGAACAAGTGGGCAGGAGCAGTACTTC. Its protein is CASSSAGLAGGTSGQEQYF.

The chain uses TRBV6-1 and TRBJ1-6; D may be TRBD1 (5 bases). Germline assignment: CDR1 MNHNS and CDR2 SASEGT. Trimming removed 4 bases at V and 4 bases at J, with 11 bases between. CDR3 length: 15 residues. DNA for the CDR3: TGTGCCAGCAGTGGGAGACAGCTTTATAATTCACCCCTCCACTTT. Its translation: CASSGRQLYNSPLHF.

The gene calls are TRBV30 and TRBJ1-2; D call uncertain. Germline V gene data show CDR1 as GTSNPN and CDR2 as SVGIG (reference sequence). This CDR3 has 12 amino acids. V was pared by 2 bases and J by 7 bases, with 11 bases between. In DNA form, the CDR3 reads TGTGCCTGGAGTAAGTGGGCGCGTGGCTACACCTTC. Translation gives CAWSKWARGYTF.

The V and J genes are TRBV6-6 and TRBJ2-1, with D tentatively TRBD1 (6 bases). V dropped 6 bases and J dropped 4 bases, with 19 bases sitting between them. Germline CDR1 and CDR2: MNHNY and SVGAGI (reference sequence). The CDR3 runs to 16 residues. The CDR3, as DNA: TGTGCCAGCAGGATATCTGACAGGCCACAGTACAATGAGCAGTTCTTC. Translation gives CASRISDRPQYNEQFF.

A few counts support this clonotype. J is TRBJ2-3 and V is TRBV20-1, with 7 nucleotides matching TRBD2. Germline V lookup: CDR1 DFQATT, CDR2 SNEGSKA (reference sequence). With 0 bases clipped from V and 4 bases from J, the junction kept 7 bases outside the gene matches. The CDR3 length is 15 residues. The CDR3: CSARDLRTSPDTQYF. The CDR3 DNA sequence: TGCAGTGCTAGAGATTTAAGGACTAGTCCAGATACGCAGTATTTT.

This clonotype occurred a few times. The chain recombines TRBV7-2 with TRBJ1-2, with 8 bases matching TRBD1. Germline V gene lookup returns CDR1 SGHTA and CDR2 FQGNSA. V shed 1 base, J shed 12 bases, and the junction held 10 bases outside the gene matches. This CDR3 is built from 14 residues. The DNA of the CDR3 is TGTGCCAGCAGCTTAGTACGGACAGGGACCGGCCACACCTTC. Translation gives CASSLVRTGTGHTF.

The chain employs TRBV5-1 and TRBJ2-7; 9 nucleotides align to TRBD1. The CDR3 sequence is 15 residues long. With 1 base clipped from V and 2 bases from J, the junction kept 4 bases outside the gene matches. Germline CDR1 SGHRS, CDR2 YFSETQ. The CDR3 protein is CASSLRTGETYEQYF. CDR3 nucleotide sequence: TGCGCCAGCAGCTTGCGGACAGGGGAGACCTACGAGCAGTACTTC.

The CDR3 bases are TGTGCCAGCAGCTTAGCCCCGGGAATTTATAATTCACCCCTCCACTTT. Residues: CASSLAPGIYNSPLHF. The chain employs TRBV5-6 and TRBJ1-6; no reliable D call. The length of the CDR3 is 16 residues. In germline, CDR1 is SGHDT, CDR2 YYEEEE. The V and J ends lost 2 bases and 4 bases respectively, with 13 bases between them.

CDR3 in amino acids: CASSQGVRQQVETQYF. The CDR3 DNA reads as TGTGCCAGCAGCCAAGGGGTAAGACAACAGGTGGAGACCCAGTACTTC. V gene TRBV3-1 combines with J gene TRBJ2-5; weak D call: TRBD1 (5 bases). The CDR3 spans 16 residues. CDR1 LGHDT and CDR2 YNNKEL come from the germline V gene (reference sequence). Trimming removed 1 base from V and 5 bases from J, with 17 bases in between.

The chain is built from TRBV11-2 and TRBJ1-2, with D possibly TRBD1 on 6 matching bases. CDR3 size: 13 residues. The germline CDR1 and CDR2 sequences are SGHAT and FQNNGV. The V end was cut by 4 bases, the J end by 7 bases, with 13 bases between. CDR3 nucleotide sequence: TGTGCCAGCAGCTACAGGGTGCGGGGTGGCTACACCTTC. Its protein product is CASSYRVRGGYTF.

This chain joins TRBV12-3 or TRBV12-4 and TRBJ2-7, with a tentative D call TRBD2 (6 bases). This CDR3 region has 14 residues. Trimming stripped 7 bases from V and 7 bases from J, with 20 bases between. The CDR3 DNA reads TGTGCCAGCAATGACGGGAGCGGGCCCAGGGAGCAGTACTTC. Translated, it gives CASNDGSGPREQYF.